This T cell receptor (beta chain) came from a study of neurological immune-mediated disorders. Overall study findings and caveats: In HTLV-1-associated myelopathy, TCR clonal expansion was greatest, and in multiple sclerosis it was least, below healthy controls.

This clonotype was found many times. Its matching antigen is unknown. TCRdb passed the 5' RACE reads through MiXCR, listing each CDR3 protein once. Among some 19,000 distinct CDR3 sequences listed, 15% to 20% were seen once. The specimen was CD8+ T cells from blood. This clonotype was obtained from a woman aged 18-29 years with multiple sclerosis.

CDR3 sequence (DNA): TGTGCCAGCAGTTTATCGGCACTCGGCGAGACCCAGTACTTC. Translating gives CASSLSALGETQYF. This chain joins TRBV27 and TRBJ2-5, with D uncertain. Per the germline V gene, CDR1 is MNHEY and CDR2 is SMNVEV (reference sequence). V gave up 0 bases and J gave up 5 bases, with 10 bases separating them. This CDR3 has 14 amino acids.